This T cell receptor beta chain was identified in a study of blood T cell repertoires in COVID-19. About the research overall: PBMCs, B-cell-depleted T cells, or T cells provided the cDNA or gDNA that made up the material.

Per the study methods: Reference gene primer amplification yielded estimated nucleated cell counts. The table came from immunoSEQ multiplex PCR; TCRdb's copy has only in-frame clones and leaves some out. D and trimming were read from the DNA, whereas the V and J calls and clone size are those reported in that table. Among 98,000 or so clones, 70% to 85% were seen once, and the ten largest hold 1.5% to 2%. Germline CDR1 is SGHRS and CDR2 is YFSETQ. V dropped 4 bases and J dropped 7; count of bases not matched to a gene: 8. This CDR3 comprises 16 residues. V usage is TRBV5-1 and J usage is TRBJ1-6; 10 bases agree with TRBD1. Sequencing input: peripheral blood. The sequence came from a woman aged 40 to 50 with acute or convalescent COVID-19. The CDR3 here is CASSLGTGEGNSPLHF. The CDR3 nucleotides are TGCGCCAGCAGCCTCGGGACAGGGGAGGGGAATTCACCCCTCCACTTT. Full variable domain (remainder filled in from reference TRBV5-1 and TRBJ1-6): KAGVTQTPRYLIKTRGQQVTLSCSPISGHRSVSWYQQTPGQGLQFLFEYFSETQRNKGNFPGRFSGRQFSNSRSEMNVSTLELGDSALYLCASSLGTGEGNSPLHFGNGTRLTVT.